This T cell receptor beta chain was captured by sequencing in a study of T cell responses to AZD1222 COVID-19 vaccine. Findings and limits, study-wide: CD4 TCRs covered the whole spike, strongest at regions 160-218 and 743-854.

Combined were second doses at about 4 or about 12 weeks. On this clone itself: Antigen: not known.

Sequencing was performed with immunoSEQ multiplex PCR; in TCRdb, only in-frame clones are kept and a portion is missing. Found here are approximately 150,000 clones, roughly 92% of them singletons; the top ten hold over 4%. Germline V lookup: CDR1 LNHDA, CDR2 SQIVND (reference sequence). The CDR3 loop spans 16 amino acids. The junction had 6 bases not matched to a gene; V was cut back by 2 bases and J by 2 bases. This specimen consisted of peripheral blood, obtained 28 days after the second AZD1222 dose. This receptor was identified in an adult who received the AZD1222 COVID-19 vaccine. The chain is built from TRBV19 and TRBJ2-3; 8 nucleotides match TRBD2. CDR3: CASSIRVAGHTDTQYF. The CDR3 coding sequence is TGTGCCAGTAGTATAAGGGTAGCGGGGCACACAGATACGCAGTATTTT.